The clone carrying this TCR beta chain turned up a few times. The CDR3 spans 14 residues. In germline, CDR1 is DFQATT, CDR2 SNEGSKA (reference sequence). V gave up 3 bases and J gave up 11 bases; unmatched junction bases: 10. The use of a sample-barcoded 5' primer and a J-beta primer mix characterized a second PCR of roughly 6 to 12 cycles. TCRdb re-analysed the 5' RACE reads in MiXCR, keeping a single row per CDR3 protein. The sample includes hundreds of thousands of distinct CDR3 sequences, more than 55% of them seen just once. This entry belongs to a study of blood T cells in healthy people across ages.

The chain joins TRBV20-1 to TRBJ2-5; 12 nucleotides align to TRBD2. The specimen sequenced was blood. The clonotype was recovered from a man between 40 and 49 years old in good health. The CDR3, as DNA: TGCAGTGCTAGCCCTAGCGGGAGGGTCTATGAGCAGTACTTC. It specifies CSASPSGRVYEQYF.